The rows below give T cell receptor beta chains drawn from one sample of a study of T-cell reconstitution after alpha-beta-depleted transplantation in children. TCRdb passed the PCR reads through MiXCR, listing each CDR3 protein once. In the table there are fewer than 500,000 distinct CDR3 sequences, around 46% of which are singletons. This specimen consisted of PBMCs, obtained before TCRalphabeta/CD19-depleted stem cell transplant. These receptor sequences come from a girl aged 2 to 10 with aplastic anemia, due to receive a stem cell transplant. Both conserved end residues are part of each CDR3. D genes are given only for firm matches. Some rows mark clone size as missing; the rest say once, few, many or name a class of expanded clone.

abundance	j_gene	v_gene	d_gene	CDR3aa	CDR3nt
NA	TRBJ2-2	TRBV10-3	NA	CAISEGRHNTGELFF	TGTGCCATCAGTGAGGGGAGACACAACACCGGGGAGCTGTTTTTT
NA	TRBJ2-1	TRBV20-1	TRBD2	CSQLAGEFDEQFF	TGCAGCCAACTAGCGGGAGAATTCGATGAGCAGTTCTTC
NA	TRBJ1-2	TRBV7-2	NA	CASSPDRRPEGYTF	TGTGCCAGCAGCCCCGACAGGAGGCCTGAGGGCTACACCTTC
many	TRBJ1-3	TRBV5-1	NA	CASSDGTVYSGNTIYF	TGCGCCAGCAGCGATGGGACTGTCTACTCTGGAAACACCATATATTTT
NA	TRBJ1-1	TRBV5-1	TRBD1	CASSRGQLTEAFF	TGCGCCAGCAGCAGGGGACAGCTCACTGAAGCTTTCTTT
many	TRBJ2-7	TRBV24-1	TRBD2	CATSDPGLAGGPHEQYF	TGTGCCACCAGTGATCCGGGACTAGCGGGAGGGCCCCACGAGCAGTACTTC
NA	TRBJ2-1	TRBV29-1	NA	CSVAGGRGDEQFF	TGCAGCGTAGCCGGGGGCCGGGGCGATGAGCAGTTCTTC
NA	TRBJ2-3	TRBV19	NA	CASSTQDSTDTQYF	TGTGCCAGTTCGACCCAGGACAGCACAGATACGCAGTATTTT
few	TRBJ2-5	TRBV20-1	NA	CSALLGEETQYF	TGCAGTGCCCTCTTAGGGGAAGAGACCCAGTACTTC
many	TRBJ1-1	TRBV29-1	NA	CSVGIEQQVAFF	TGCAGCGTTGGGATAGAACAGCAGGTTGCTTTCTTT
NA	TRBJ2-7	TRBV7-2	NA	CASSLEGTRRYEQYF	TGTGCCAGCAGCTTAGAAGGGACAAGACGTTACGAGCAGTACTTC
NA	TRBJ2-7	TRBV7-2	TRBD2	CASSSLLAGPSYEQYF	TGTGCCAGCAGCTCGTTACTAGCGGGGCCCTCCTACGAGCAGTACTTC
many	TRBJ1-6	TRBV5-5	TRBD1	CASSLGQGAKSPLHF	TGTGCCAGCAGCTTGGGACAGGGGGCGAAATCACCCCTCCACTTT
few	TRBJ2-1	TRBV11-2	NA	CASKSGRYNEQFF	TGTGCCAGCAAGAGCGGGCGCTACAATGAGCAGTTCTTC
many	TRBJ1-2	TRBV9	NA	CASSVGGRVAGYTF	TGTGCCAGCAGCGTAGGTGGCAGGGTGGCTGGCTACACCTTC
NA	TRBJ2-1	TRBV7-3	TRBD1	CASSPGTGAGNEQFF	TGTGCCAGCAGCCCAGGGACAGGGGCAGGCAATGAGCAGTTCTTC
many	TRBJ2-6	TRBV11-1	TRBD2	CASSPGTSGISGANVLTF	TGTGCCAGCAGCCCCGGCACTAGCGGAATCTCTGGGGCCAACGTCCTGACTTTC
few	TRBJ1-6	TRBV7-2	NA	CASSLDSPLHF	TGTGCCAGCAGCTTAGATTCACCCCTCCACTTT
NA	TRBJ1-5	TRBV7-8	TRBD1	CASSLGGQDFQPQHF	TGTGCCAGCAGCTTAGGGGGACAGGATTTTCAGCCCCAGCATTTT
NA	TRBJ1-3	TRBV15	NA	CATQGSGNTIYF	TGTGCCACCCAGGGCTCTGGAAACACCATATATTTT
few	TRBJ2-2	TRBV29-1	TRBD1	CSVDPTGTGGITGELFF	TGCAGCGTAGACCCCACCGGGACAGGGGGCATCACCGGGGAGCTGTTTTTT
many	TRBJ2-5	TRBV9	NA	CASSGETQYF	TGTGCCAGCAGTGGTGAAACCCAGTACTTC
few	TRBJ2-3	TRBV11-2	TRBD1	CASRSQGSGTADTQYF	TGTGCCAGCAGATCACAGGGGTCGGGAACGGCAGATACGCAGTATTTT
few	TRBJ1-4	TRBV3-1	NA	CASSQEEAKLFF	TGTGCCAGCAGCCAAGAAGAGGCAAAACTGTTTTTT
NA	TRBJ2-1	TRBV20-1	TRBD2	CSARPPLAGGDNEQFF	TGCAGTGCTAGACCTCCTCTAGCGGGAGGAGACAATGAGCAGTTCTTC
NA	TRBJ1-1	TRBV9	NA	CASSVDTGRYEAFF	TGTGCCAGCAGCGTAGATACAGGGCGCTATGAAGCTTTCTTT
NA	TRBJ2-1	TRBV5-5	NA	CASSFLSRDSYNEQFF	TGTGCCAGCAGCTTTTTGTCCAGGGACTCCTACAATGAGCAGTTCTTC
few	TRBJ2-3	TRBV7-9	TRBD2	CASSLLAGTTDTQYF	TGTGCCAGCAGCTTATTAGCGGGCACCACAGATACGCAGTATTTT
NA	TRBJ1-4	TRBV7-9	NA	CASSFGLSSNEKLFF	TGTGCCAGCAGCTTCGGACTCTCCTCTAATGAAAAACTGTTTTTT
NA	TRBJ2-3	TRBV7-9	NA	CASSTSGQTTDTQYF	NA
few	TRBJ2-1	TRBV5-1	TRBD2	CASRGTSDYNEQFF	TGCGCCAGCAGAGGGACTAGCGACTACAATGAGCAGTTCTTC
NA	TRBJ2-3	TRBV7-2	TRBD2	CASSLGGGATDTQYF	TGTGCCAGCAGCTTGGGCGGGGGGGCCACAGATACGCAGTATTTT
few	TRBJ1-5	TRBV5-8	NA	CASSLGGTNQPQHF	TGTGCCAGCAGCCTCGGGGGGACCAATCAGCCCCAGCATTTT
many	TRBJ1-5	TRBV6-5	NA	CASSYEGRSQPQHF	TGTGCCAGCAGTTACGAGGGGCGCAGCCAGCCCCAGCATTTT
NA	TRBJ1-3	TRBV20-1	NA	CRRRTSGNTIYF	TGCAGACGGCGGACCTCTGGAAACACCATATATTTT
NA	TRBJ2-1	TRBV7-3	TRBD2	CASSLMGGYGSNEQFF	TGTGCCAGCAGCTTAATGGGAGGGTACGGGAGTAATGAGCAGTTCTTC
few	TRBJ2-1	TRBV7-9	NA	CASSLLDGTYNEQFF	TGTGCCAGCAGCCTCCTGGACGGAACCTACAATGAGCAGTTCTTC
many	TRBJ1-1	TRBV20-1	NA	CSARDGRVNTEAFF	TGCAGTGCTAGAGATGGCAGAGTGAACACTGAAGCTTTCTTT
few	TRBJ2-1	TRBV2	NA	CASRGDSYNEQFF	TGTGCCAGCAGGGGGGACTCATACAATGAGCAGTTCTTC
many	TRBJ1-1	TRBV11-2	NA	CASREARDTEAFF	TGTGCCAGCAGGGAGGCGCGGGACACTGAAGCTTTCTTT
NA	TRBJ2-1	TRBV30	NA	CAWSDVATEQFF	TGTGCCTGGAGTGATGTAGCGACGGAGCAGTTCTTC
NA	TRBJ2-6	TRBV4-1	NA	CASSQDSRGRSGANVLTF	TGCGCCAGCAGCCAAGATAGCCGGGGACGCTCTGGGGCCAACGTCCTGACTTTC
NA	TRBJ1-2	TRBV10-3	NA	CAITGTEGRGYTF	TGTGCCATCACCGGGACGGAAGGGCGAGGCTACACCTTC
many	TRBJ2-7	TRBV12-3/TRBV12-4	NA	CASSLGGGHSYEQYF	TGTGCCAGCAGTTTAGGTGGGGGGCACAGCTACGAGCAGTACTTC
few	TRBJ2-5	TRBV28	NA	CASSLWEGAGSQETQYF	TGTGCCAGCAGTTTATGGGAGGGAGCGGGTAGTCAGGAGACCCAGTACTTC
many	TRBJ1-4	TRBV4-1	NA	CASSQGTFSDGTNEKLFF	TGCGCCAGCAGCCAAGGGACCTTCTCGGACGGAACTAATGAAAAACTGTTTTTT
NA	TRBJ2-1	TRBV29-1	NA	CSVELGEQFF	TGCAGCGTTGAACTGGGTGAGCAGTTCTTC
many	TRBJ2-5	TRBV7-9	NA	CASSLIVVYQETQYF	TGTGCCAGCAGCTTAATCGTGGTTTACCAAGAGACCCAGTACTTC
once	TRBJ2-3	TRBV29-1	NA	CSVEDGPVDTQYF	TGCAGCGTTGAAGACGGGCCTGTGGATACGCAGTATTTT